There are a few counts of the clone carrying this T cell receptor (beta chain). What it recognizes is unknown. One entry per CDR3 protein results from TCRdb running MiXCR on the 5' RACE reads. The sample lists about 220,000 distinct CDR3 sequences; 5.5% to 7.5% were seen once. The sample belongs to a study of identical twins. CDR3 length: 17 amino acids. Between the trimmed V and J ends, which lost 4 bases and 10 bases, there was a span of 29 bases. Overall study findings and caveats: Beta out-of-frame sequences showed weaker excess twin sharing. Conclusions relied on cross-sectional statistical analysis, not following the same donors.

These data were likewise used in another study, on T cells expressing NK-cell markers. That work states: The TCR beta repertoires originated in sorted CD3+CD56+NKG2C+, CD3+CD56+NKG2C- and CD3+CD56-NKG2C+ T cells. The authors applied an anti-gamma-delta TCR antibody in several experiments, and it restricted sorting to alpha-beta TCR T cells.

Sequenced sample: CD8+ T cells sorted from blood. The chain links TRBV12-3 or TRBV12-4 to TRBJ2-7; D is tentatively TRBD1 or TRBD2 (5 bases each). The origin of this receptor is a young woman in good health. CDR3: CASSSFFGTWVSASQYF. CDR3 nucleotides: TGTGCCAGCAGTTCCTTCTTCGGGACCTGGGTATCGGCGAGCCAGTACTTC.